The text below deals with one T cell receptor beta chain. The antigen it recognizes is unknown. Base qualities are not recorded, but no much larger clone differs from it by a single base. Reading the germline V gene (reference sequence) gives CDR1 MNHEY and CDR2 SMNVEV. Between the V and J ends, shortened by 5 bases and 2 bases respectively, the junction contains 13 bases. Counted from cysteine to phenylalanine, this CDR3 has 14 amino acids. Here the CDR3 DNA is all that survives: 42 bases in frame from base 1. TCRbeta CDR3 regions were amplified from genomic DNA by means of the immunoSEQ Assay, a bias-controlled multiplex PCR. In the paper's pipeline: The number of nucleated cells in each sample was estimated by amplification of reference gene primers within the assay. Sequence reads were collapsed and filtered to measure the absolute abundance of every unique TCRbeta CDR3 rearrangement. For each sample, productive Simpson clonality was calculated as the square root of Simpson's diversity index over productive rearrangements. TCRdb mirrors the immuneACCESS table, restricted to in-frame sequences. Some clones are absent from its copies; in checked studies, under half trace to an unresolved V gene, and the reason for the others is unknown. D and trimming were read from the DNA, whereas the V and J calls and clone size are those reported in that table. This sample has some 260,000 clones in its table, and 65% to 90% of those were observed once. Clones ranked in the top ten supply under 5.5% of the sample.

These data come from a study of blood T cell repertoires in COVID-19 (dated by TCRdb to the early 2020s). Regarding the study in general: The collaborator samples originated in the United States, Italy and Spain and spanned the acute and convalescent phases of COVID-19. Subjects who had been exposed to COVID-19, were actively infected with it, or had recovered from it provided the deeply sampled blood TCRbeta repertoires that made up the dataset. A de-identified subject ID, COVID-19 status, age in years and sex were almost always included in the sample metadata. The prospective study material was composed of cDNA or gDNA derived from T cells, B-cell-depleted T cells, or PBMCs. Where available, HLA class I and class II types were taken from metadata supplied by the sample provider and were not determined by assay-based typing. The repertoires were released in a freely available public database intended as a resource for research on the immune response to SARS-CoV-2. Samples were obtained from the ongoing ImmuneRACE study (first 160 participants) and from 950 to 1,500 subjects provided by 6 global collaborators. The research as a whole found: How much clinical and demographic metadata was included differed by source and by participant, and the metadata was provided uncurated.

Collaborating institutions collected whole blood in K2EDTA tubes following their own protocols. For TCRbeta analysis, collaborator samples were shipped as frozen whole blood, as isolated PBMCs, or as DNA extracted from either sample type. Source material: peripheral blood. The TCR sequence derives from a woman older than 75 with active or convalescent COVID-19. The chain is encoded by TRBV27 joined to TRBJ2-7; the D gene is possibly TRBD1, with 6 bases matching. For the CDR3, the sequence is CASSPRTVPYEQYF. The DNA sequence is as follows: TGTGCCAGCAGTCCCCGGACAGTGCCCTACGAGCAGTACTTC.